The 10 T cell receptor beta chains below were found in one sample sequenced in a study of cytomegalovirus exposure and HLA in healthy donors. PCR primers comprised 60 Vbeta and 13 Jbeta primers. Sequenced by immunoSEQ multiplex PCR; TCRdb stores in-frame clones only, minus some. Of over 150,000 clones in the sample, about 80% were seen once. The specimen sequenced was PBMCs. The source is a woman aged 25 to 39 in good health and CMV-seronegative.

The V and J genes are TRBV7-2 and TRBJ2-5, with D possibly being TRBD2 (5 bases). Trimming stripped 2 bases from V and 1 base from J, with 11 bases between. The CDR3 has 15 amino acids. Germline V CDR1 and CDR2: SGHTA, FQGNSA. This chain's CDR3 is CASSLSAGFQETQYF. CDR3 DNA: TGTGCCAGCAGCTTATCGGCGGGTTTCCAAGAGACCCAGTACTTC. Based on the CDR3 plus reference TRBV7-2 and TRBJ2-5, the full variable domain is GAGVSQSPSNKVTEKGKDVELRCDPISGHTALYWYRQSLGQGLEFLIYFQGNSAPDKSGLPSDRFSAERTGGSVSTLTIQRTQQEDSAVYLCASSLSAGFQETQYFGPGTRLLVL.

This chain uses TRBV6-5 with TRBJ1-1; D gene uncertain. The CDR3 length is 15 residues. Germline V gives CDR1 MNHEY, CDR2 SVGAGI. Trimming took off 5 bases at V and 3 bases at J, with 16 bases between the two ends. The CDR3 protein is CASSASLGGYTEAFF. In DNA form, the CDR3 reads TGTGCCAGCAGTGCCAGCCTCGGAGGGTACACTGAAGCTTTCTTT.

This clone was picked up one time. The chain links TRBV6-1 to TRBJ2-7; D unclear. Germline loops: CDR1 MNHNS, CDR2 SASEGT. This CDR3 is built from 13 residues. Trimming left V 2 bases short and J 0 bases short, with 5 bases between. The CDR3 sequence is CASSERSSYEQYF. The CDR3, as DNA: TGTGCCAGCAGTGAAAGGAGCTCCTACGAGCAGTACTTC.

The chain couples TRBV6-5 to TRBJ2-2; D may be TRBD1 (5 bases). This CDR3 comprises 15 residues. V was pared by 0 bases and J by 7 bases, with 12 bases between. In germline, CDR1 is MNHEY, CDR2 SVGAGI. The CDR3 coding sequence is TGTGCCAGCAGTTACTCGGGTGGGGCTGGCGGGGAGCTGTTTTTT. Translated, it gives CASSYSGGAGGELFF.

CDR3 amino acids: CASSLGLPRDEQYF. The CDR3 bases are TGCGCCAGCAGCTTGGGACTTCCGAGAGACGAGCAGTACTTC. The chain links TRBV5-1 to TRBJ2-7; D remains ambiguous. In germline, CDR1 is SGHRS, CDR2 YFSETQ. CDR3 length equals 14 residues. The V end lost 0 bases, the J end lost 5 bases, and 12 bases lay between the germline ends.

The chain recombines TRBV14 with TRBJ2-1; D gene ambiguous. Trimming took 5 bases from V and 8 from J, leaving 10 bases between them. Germline V gene sequence: CDR1 SGHDN, CDR2 FVKESK. The CDR3 is 12 amino acids. Here the CDR3 reads CASSGPRYEQFF. The CDR3 DNA is TGTGCCAGCAGCGGTCCCCGGTATGAGCAGTTCTTC.

The sample holds one count of this clone. This chain uses TRBV4-3 with TRBJ2-1, with D possibly matching TRBD2 (6 bases). CDR1 is LGHNA and CDR2 is YSLEER in the germline V gene. The CDR3 runs 13 residues. Trimming pared 5 bases from V and 9 bases from J, leaving 14 bases between. The CDR3: CASSFPLGGEQFF. The CDR3 region has the DNA TGCGCCAGCAGCTTCCCACTGGGGGGTGAGCAGTTCTTC.

The rearrangement joins TRBV4-1 to TRBJ1-2, with D uncertain. Germline CDR1 MGHRA, CDR2 YSYEKL. Trimming cost V 0 bases and J 9 bases, with 14 bases left between them. This CDR3 has 14 residues. CDR3 protein: CASSQDRSPRSYTF. In nucleotides, the CDR3 is TGCGCCAGCAGCCAAGATCGGAGCCCCCGGAGCTACACCTTC.

V gene TRBV19 combines with J gene TRBJ2-5; 7 nucleotides line up with TRBD1. Judging by the DNA end, TRBJ2-7 fits better; the J call may be wrong. This CDR3 has 13 amino acids. CDR1 is LNHDA and CDR2 is SQIVND in the germline V gene (reference sequence). This CDR3 is CASPTGQSYEQYF. As DNA, the CDR3 is TGTGCCAGCCCAACGGGACAGTCTTACGAGCAGTACTTC.

This chain links TRBV14 with TRBJ1-1; D uncertain. Trimming took off 3 bases at V and 2 bases at J, with 7 bases between the two ends. Germline V lookup: CDR1 SGHDN, CDR2 FVKESK. The CDR3 consists of 13 residues. CDR3 DNA: TGTGCCAGCAGCCAGAACTACAACACTGAAGCTTTCTTT. Translated: CASSQNYNTEAFF.